The 18 T cell receptor beta chains given below trace back to one sample, sequenced in a study of monozygotic twins with inflammatory bowel disease. No DNA is given; TCRdb re-called the 5' RACE reads and lists each CDR3 protein once. The table gives approximately 330,000 distinct CDR3 sequences; the top ten clones make up 2% to 2.5% of it. Sequencing used blood. Receptors were obtained from a human donor with ulcerative colitis or Crohn's disease, or a healthy co-twin of an affected twin (not recorded which).

V gene TRBV12-3 or TRBV12-4 combines with J gene TRBJ1-4. The CDR3 is made up of 16 amino acids. The CDR3 region is CASSPTSASTNEKLFF.

The J gene is TRBJ1-4, the V gene TRBV12-3 or TRBV12-4. The CDR3 contains 13 residues. The CDR3 is CASRTEREEKLFF.

The V gene is TRBV5-4, the J gene TRBJ2-7; no DNA is available, so the TRBD2 call from TCRdb remains unchecked. CDR1 is SGHNT, CDR2 YYREEE, per germline (reference sequence). There are 15 residues in the CDR3. The CDR3 loop reads CASRSGLAGAYEQYF. The variable domain in full, with the rest retrieved from reference TRBV5-4 and TRBJ2-7, is ETGVTQSPTHLIKTRGQQVTLRCSSQSGHNTVSWYQQALGQGPQFIFQYYREEENGRGNFPPRFSGLQFPNYSSELNVNALELDDSALYLCASRSGLAGAYEQYFGPGTRLTVT.

The chain links TRBV5-1 to TRBJ1-1. This CDR3 has 14 amino acids. Germline V gives CDR1 SGHRS, CDR2 YFSETQ. CDR3 sequence reads: CASSLPGVNTEAFF.

This sequence joins TRBV11-2 and TRBJ2-1. The CDR3 totals 15 residues. Germline loops: CDR1 SGHAT, CDR2 FQNNGV. CDR3 region: CASSLDGRANNEQFF.

The rearrangement links TRBV7-6 to TRBJ2-1; TCRdb's D call of TRBD1 is untestable without DNA. Germline-derived CDR1 and CDR2 are SGHVS and FNYEAQ. This CDR3 is built from 15 residues. The CDR3: CASSSGQGRSNEQFF. Full variable domain (rest looked up from reference TRBV7-6 and TRBJ2-1): GAGVSQSPRYKVTKRGQDVALRCDPISGHVSLYWYRQALGQGPEFLTYFNYEAQQDKSGLPNDRFSAERPEGSISTLTIQRTEQRDSAMYRCASSSGQGRSNEQFFGPGTRLTVL.

V is TRBV10-3 and J is TRBJ2-5; TCRdb selects TRBD1, and the lack of DNA leaves this call unchecked. CDR3 length equals 15 residues. Germline loops: CDR1 ENHRY, CDR2 SYGVKD. CDR3 protein: CAISESGQGYETQYF.

The chain joins TRBV25-1 to TRBJ2-1; without DNA, the TCRdb call of TRBD2 cannot be checked. There are 14 residues in the CDR3. Germline CDR1 reads MGHDK; CDR2 reads SYGVNS. CDR3 protein: CASSPPRASNEQFF.

The chain links TRBV20-1 to TRBJ2-5; TCRdb selects TRBD1, and the lack of DNA leaves this call unchecked. This CDR3 comprises 13 residues. Germline CDR1 DFQATT, CDR2 SNEGSKA (reference sequence). CDR3 sequence: CSAKQGGRETQYF.

This chain joins TRBV13 and TRBJ2-5; TCRdb proposes TRBD2, but this gene call is untestable without DNA. The CDR3 loop spans 17 amino acids. Germline V gene sequence: CDR1 PRHDT, CDR2 FYEKMQ (reference sequence). The chain's CDR3 is CASSITRLAANQETQYF.

The CDR3 here is CASSLGVSAGGQETQYF. This chain joins TRBV5-1 and TRBJ2-5; TCRdb selects TRBD2, and the lack of DNA leaves this call unchecked. The CDR3 has 17 amino acids. Germline assignment: CDR1 SGHRS and CDR2 YFSETQ.

The CDR3 region is CASLTEASGRGETQYF. The genes are TRBV7-2 and TRBJ2-5; TCRdb returns TRBD2, unconfirmable since there is no DNA. In germline, CDR1 is SGHTA, CDR2 FQGNSA. There are 16 residues in the CDR3.

The chain employs TRBV28 and TRBJ2-7; the D call of TRBD2 rests on TCRdb alone, since no DNA is present to check it. Germline assignment: CDR1 MDHEN and CDR2 SYDVKM. CDR3 size: 12 residues. Here the CDR3 reads CASSDSPYEQYF.

The chain combines TRBV9 with TRBJ2-5. Per germline, CDR1 SGDLS and CDR2 YYNGEE. The CDR3 runs 13 residues. The CDR3 region is CASSVEGQETQYF.

CDR3 in amino acids: CASSEGEIQETQYF. The chain employs TRBV6-1 and TRBJ2-5; TCRdb gives TRBD1 as the D gene, but with no DNA this cannot be confirmed. The CDR3 loop spans 14 amino acids. Germline CDR1 is MNHNS and CDR2 is SASEGT.

CDR3 region: CASTSTGGGTEQYF. The chain has TRBV6-2 or TRBV6-3 and TRBJ2-7; TCRdb outputs TRBD2, but without DNA this stays unchecked. This CDR3 is 14 amino acids long. Looked up from germline, CDR1 is MNHEY and CDR2 is SVGEGT.

The chain links TRBV20-1 to TRBJ2-3; TCRdb's D call, TRBD1, is unchecked because there is no DNA. Germline CDR1 is DFQATT and CDR2 is SNEGSKA (reference sequence). The CDR3 has 15 residues. The CDR3 is CSANSDSNRLDTQYF.

This sequence joins TRBV5-4 and TRBJ1-6; without DNA, the TCRdb call of TRBD1 cannot be checked. Looked up from germline, CDR1 is SGHNT and CDR2 is YYREEE (reference sequence). The CDR3 runs to 13 residues. This CDR3 reads CAGRTDPDSPLHF. Drawing the rest from reference TRBV5-4 and TRBJ1-6, the complete variable domain is ETGVTQSPTHLIKTRGQQVTLRCSSQSGHNTVSWYQQALGQGPQFIFQYYREEENGRGNFPPRFSGLQFPNYSSELNVNALELDDSALYLCAGRTDPDSPLHFGNGTRLTVT.